These 18 T cell receptor beta chains share one sample of origin, sequenced in a study of blood T cell repertoires in COVID-19. Some clones are missing from TCRdb's copy, which holds only in-frame ones; the method was immunoSEQ multiplex PCR. In the table there are approximately 200,000 clones, approximately 84% of which are singletons. Input material: peripheral blood. The source of these receptors is a man aged 35-49 years with active or convalescent COVID-19.

The chain couples TRBV6-1 to TRBJ1-2; no clear D. This CDR3 contains 16 residues. V was clipped by 2 bases and J by 2 bases, with 15 bases between them. Germline V CDR1 and CDR2: MNHNS, SASEGT. This CDR3 is CASSEMLAAINYGYTF. In DNA, the CDR3 is TGTGCCAGCAGTGAAATGCTAGCAGCGATAAACTATGGCTACACCTTC.

V gene TRBV2 combines with J gene TRBJ1-1; TRBD1 matches 10 bases. With V trimmed by 6 bases and J by 1 base, 2 bases remained unmatched. CDR3 size: 14 residues. Germline assignment: CDR1 SNHLY and CDR2 FYNNEI. The CDR3 is CASRGTGANTEAFF. CDR3 in DNA: TGTGCCAGCAGGGGGACAGGGGCGAACACTGAAGCTTTCTTT.

V is TRBV6-2 or TRBV6-3 and J is TRBJ2-5; no clear D gene. The V end lost 4 bases, the J end lost 5 bases, and 17 bases lay between the germline ends. This CDR3 has 15 amino acids. CDR1 and CDR2 (germline): MNHEY, SVGEGT. The CDR3 sequence is CASSWFSLAGETQYF. The CDR3 region has the DNA TGTGCCAGCAGTTGGTTTAGTCTGGCCGGGGAGACCCAGTACTTC.

The chain combines TRBV3-1 (or the pseudogene TRBV3-2) with TRBJ2-7; D perhaps matches TRBD1 (6 bases). V shed 4 bases and J shed 5 bases, with 18 bases lying between them. The CDR3 runs 15 residues. CDR1 and CDR2 from the germline V gene are LGHDT and YNNKEL (reference sequence). In DNA form, the CDR3 reads TGTGCCAGCAGCCGCCCGAGGCAGGGGACCCACGAGCAGTACTTC. This sequence encodes CASSRPRQGTHEQYF.

The J gene is TRBJ1-6, the V gene TRBV6-5, with 8 bases aligning to TRBD1. Germline V gene lookup returns CDR1 MNHEY and CDR2 SVGAGI. The V segment lost 2 bases and the J segment 9 bases; nucleotides outside the gene matches: 6. This CDR3 is 15 amino acids long. The CDR3 here is CASSYTQGASSPLHF. CDR3 bases: TGTGCCAGCAGTTACACGCAGGGGGCGTCTTCACCCCTCCACTTT.

The chain uses TRBV11-2 and TRBJ1-2, with 7 bases identical to TRBD1. The trim removed 5 bases at V and 1 base at J, leaving 13 bases unmatched. The CDR3 contains 17 residues. Germline CDR1 reads SGHAT; CDR2 reads FQNNGV. The CDR3 DNA sequence: TGTGCCAGCAGCCCGATGACAGGGACAAGGCATAACTATGGCTACACCTTC. It encodes CASSPMTGTRHNYGYTF.

J is TRBJ2-6 and V is TRBV5-8; D is perhaps TRBD1 (6 bases). Germline V gene lookup returns CDR1 SGHTS and CDR2 YDEGEE. CDR3 size: 17 residues. The V gene lost 3 bases and the J gene lost 4 bases, with 17 bases spanning the gap. The CDR3 sequence is CASSSATGLAGANVLTF. CDR3 DNA: TGTGCCAGCAGCTCGGCTACAGGGTTGGCGGGGGCCAACGTCCTGACTTTC.

The chain combines TRBV28 with TRBJ1-2; 7 bases are shared with TRBD1. The trim removed 5 bases at V and 4 bases at J, leaving 7 bases unmatched. The V gene's germline CDR1 is MDHEN and CDR2 SYDVKM. The CDR3 extends over 14 amino acids. The CDR3 loop reads CASSPTQGGYGYTF. The DNA for the CDR3 is TGTGCCAGCAGTCCGACCCAGGGGGGCTATGGCTACACCTTC.

The chain is built from TRBV27 and TRBJ1-4; the D is unclear. Trimming shortened V by 4 bases and J by 0 bases, and 9 bases separated the two germline ends. The CDR3 has 15 amino acids. Per germline, CDR1 MNHEY and CDR2 SMNVEV (reference sequence). This chain's CDR3 is CASSSGIATNEKLFF. CDR3 DNA: TGTGCCAGCAGTTCCGGTATTGCAACTAATGAAAAACTGTTTTTT.

The chain joins TRBV15 to TRBJ2-1, with 12 bases lining up with TRBD2. V lost 5 bases to trimming and J lost 7 bases; unmatched junction nucleotides: 9. The CDR3 has 16 residues. Per the germline V gene, CDR1 is LNHNV and CDR2 is YYDKDF (reference sequence). CDR3 sequence (DNA): TGTGCCACCAGCCCCGGACTAGCGGGGTCCGGGAATGAGCAGTTCTTC. Residues: CATSPGLAGSGNEQFF.

The chain employs TRBV27 and TRBJ1-5; possible D gene TRBD1, 5 bases. Trimming took 5 bases from V and 4 from J, leaving 12 bases between them. Germline CDR1 reads MNHEY; CDR2 reads SMNVEV (reference sequence). This CDR3 is built from 14 residues. The DNA of the CDR3 is TGTGCCAGCAGTCTCAGGGTATGGAATCAGCCCCAGCATTTT. It yields the protein CASSLRVWNQPQHF.

This chain links TRBV12-3 or TRBV12-4 with TRBJ1-1; D remains unclear. V lost 6 bases, J lost 0 bases, and 5 bases lay in between. The CDR3 loop spans 12 amino acids. CDR3 coding DNA: TGTGCCAGCAGCAAGCTGAACACTGAAGCTTTCTTT. It encodes CASSKLNTEAFF.

The rearrangement links TRBV11-2 to TRBJ2-3; the D is unclear. The V gene lost 1 base and the J gene lost 3 bases, with 5 bases spanning the gap. Germline values: CDR1 SGHAT, CDR2 FQNNGV. The CDR3 has 13 amino acids. CDR3 sequence reads: CASSLGGTDTQYF. CDR3 coding DNA: TGTGCCAGCAGCTTAGGAGGAACAGATACGCAGTATTTT.

The genes are TRBV6-4 and TRBJ2-1, with 9 positions matching TRBD2. The length of the CDR3 is 15 residues. The V and J ends lost 0 bases and 8 bases, in that order; junction bases with no gene match: 5. The germline V gene has CDR1 MRHNA and CDR2 SNTAGT. The CDR3 sequence is CASSDSSGSGYEQFF. The CDR3 DNA follows: TGTGCCAGCAGTGACTCTAGCGGGAGTGGTTATGAGCAGTTCTTC.

A single count supports this clone. The rearrangement uses TRBV5-1 and TRBJ2-5; perhaps TRBD2 as D (6 bases). V lost 4 bases and J lost 4, with 17 bases in between. This CDR3 is 15 amino acids long. Germline V gene lookup returns CDR1 SGHRS and CDR2 YFSETQ. In DNA, the CDR3 is TGCGCCAGCAGCGTGGGGGAGGTGGTCCTAGAGACCCAGTACTTC. Translating it yields CASSVGEVVLETQYF.

V is TRBV5-5 and J is TRBJ2-7; 9 nucleotides agree with TRBD1. J was trimmed by 3 bases and V by 4 bases; bases with no gene match: 8. Germline loops: CDR1 SGHKS, CDR2 YYEKEE (reference sequence). CDR3 length: 15 amino acids. The CDR3: CASSPGQGSGYEQYF. CDR3 coding DNA: TGTGCCAGCAGCCCCGGACAGGGGTCTGGCTACGAGCAGTACTTC.

On this clone itself: The same CDR3 can be traced to other DNA sequences in this sample. The chain carries TRBV19 and TRBJ1-1, with D possibly TRBD1 on 6 matching bases. Per the germline V gene, CDR1 is LNHDA and CDR2 is SQIVND (reference sequence). The CDR3 consists of 14 residues. Trimming took off 6 bases at V and 0 bases at J, with 11 bases between the two ends. The CDR3 is CASRPGQMNTEAFF. CDR3 DNA: TGTGCCAGTAGGCCGGGACAAATGAACACTGAAGCTTTCTTT. The whole variable domain, filled in from reference TRBV19 and TRBJ1-1, reads DGGITQSPKYLFRKEGQNVTLSCEQNLNHDAMYWYRQDPGQGLRLIYYSQIVNDFQKGDIAEGYSVSREKKESFPLTVTSAQKNPTAFYLCASRPGQMNTEAFFGQGTRLTVV.

The J gene is TRBJ2-7, the V gene TRBV28; TRBD2 agrees at 9 bases. J was trimmed by 1 base and V by 1 base; bases with no gene match: 5. The CDR3 contains 16 residues. CDR1 MDHEN and CDR2 SYDVKM come from the germline V gene. The CDR3 bases are TGTGCCAGCAGTTTATTTGGTAGCGGGAGTTCCTACGAGCAGTACTTC. Residues: CASSLFGSGSSYEQYF.